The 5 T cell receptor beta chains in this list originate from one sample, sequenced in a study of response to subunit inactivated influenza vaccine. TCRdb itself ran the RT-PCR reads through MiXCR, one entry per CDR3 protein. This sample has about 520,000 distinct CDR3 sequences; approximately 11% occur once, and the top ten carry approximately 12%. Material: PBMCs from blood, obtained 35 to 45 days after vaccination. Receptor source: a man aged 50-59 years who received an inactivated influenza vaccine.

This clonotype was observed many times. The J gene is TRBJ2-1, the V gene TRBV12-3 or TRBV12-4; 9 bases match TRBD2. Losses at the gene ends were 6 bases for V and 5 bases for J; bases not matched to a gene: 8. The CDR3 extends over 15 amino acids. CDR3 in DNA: TGTGCCAGCAGCCCCATAGCGGGGGTTCACAATGAGCAGTTCTTC. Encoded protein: CASSPIAGVHNEQFF.

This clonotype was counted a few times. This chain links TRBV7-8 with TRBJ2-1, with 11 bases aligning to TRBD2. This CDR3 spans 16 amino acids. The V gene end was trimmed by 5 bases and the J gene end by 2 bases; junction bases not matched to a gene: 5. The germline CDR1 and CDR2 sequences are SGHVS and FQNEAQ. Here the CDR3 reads CASSLSGRATYNEQFF. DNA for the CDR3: TGTGCCAGCAGCCTTAGCGGGAGGGCCACCTACAATGAGCAGTTCTTC.

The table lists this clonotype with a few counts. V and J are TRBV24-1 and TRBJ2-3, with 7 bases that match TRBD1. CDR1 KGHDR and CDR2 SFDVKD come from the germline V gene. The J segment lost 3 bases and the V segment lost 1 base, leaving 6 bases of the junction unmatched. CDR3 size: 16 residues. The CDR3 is CATSDFQGDVTDTQYF. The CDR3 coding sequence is TGTGCCACCAGTGATTTCCAGGGGGATGTGACAGATACGCAGTATTTT.

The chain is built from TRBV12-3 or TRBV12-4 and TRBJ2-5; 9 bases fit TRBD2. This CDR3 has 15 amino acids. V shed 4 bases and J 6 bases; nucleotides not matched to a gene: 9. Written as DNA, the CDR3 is TGTGCCAGCAGTTCCCGTTCGGGGACTAGCCAGACCCAGTACTTC. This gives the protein CASSSRSGTSQTQYF.

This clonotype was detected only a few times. For the CDR3, the DNA is TGCGCCAGCAGCTTGGCTGAACGAGCCTACAATGAGCAGTTCTTC. Amino acid sequence: CASSLAERAYNEQFF. This chain links TRBV5-1 with TRBJ2-1; D is unresolved. This CDR3 is built from 15 residues. V dropped 0 bases and J dropped 2 bases, with 9 bases sitting between them. Germline V gene data show CDR1 as SGHRS and CDR2 as YFSETQ.